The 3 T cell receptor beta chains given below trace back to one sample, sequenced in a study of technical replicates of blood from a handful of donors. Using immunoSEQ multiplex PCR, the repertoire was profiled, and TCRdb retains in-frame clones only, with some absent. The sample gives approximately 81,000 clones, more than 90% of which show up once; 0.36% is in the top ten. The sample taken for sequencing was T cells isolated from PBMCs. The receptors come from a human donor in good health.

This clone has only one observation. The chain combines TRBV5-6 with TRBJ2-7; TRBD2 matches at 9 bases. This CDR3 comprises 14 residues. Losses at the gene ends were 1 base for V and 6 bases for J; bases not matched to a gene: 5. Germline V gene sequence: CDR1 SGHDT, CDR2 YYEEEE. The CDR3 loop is CASSLIIAGVEQYF. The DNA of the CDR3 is TGTGCCAGCAGCTTGATAATAGCGGGAGTCGAGCAGTACTTC.

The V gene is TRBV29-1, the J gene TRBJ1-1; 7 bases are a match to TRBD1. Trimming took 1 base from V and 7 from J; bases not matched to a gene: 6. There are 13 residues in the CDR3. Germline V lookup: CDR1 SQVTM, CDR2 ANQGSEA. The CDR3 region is CSVEGTGDGEAFF. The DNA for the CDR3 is TGCAGCGTTGAAGGGACAGGAGACGGTGAAGCTTTCTTT.

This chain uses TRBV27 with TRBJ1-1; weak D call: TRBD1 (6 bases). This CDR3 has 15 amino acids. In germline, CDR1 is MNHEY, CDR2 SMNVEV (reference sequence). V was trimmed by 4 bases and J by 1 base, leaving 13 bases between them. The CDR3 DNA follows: TGTGCCAGCAGTTGGACAGCGCGTTGGAACACTGAAGCTTTCTTT. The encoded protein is CASSWTARWNTEAFF.